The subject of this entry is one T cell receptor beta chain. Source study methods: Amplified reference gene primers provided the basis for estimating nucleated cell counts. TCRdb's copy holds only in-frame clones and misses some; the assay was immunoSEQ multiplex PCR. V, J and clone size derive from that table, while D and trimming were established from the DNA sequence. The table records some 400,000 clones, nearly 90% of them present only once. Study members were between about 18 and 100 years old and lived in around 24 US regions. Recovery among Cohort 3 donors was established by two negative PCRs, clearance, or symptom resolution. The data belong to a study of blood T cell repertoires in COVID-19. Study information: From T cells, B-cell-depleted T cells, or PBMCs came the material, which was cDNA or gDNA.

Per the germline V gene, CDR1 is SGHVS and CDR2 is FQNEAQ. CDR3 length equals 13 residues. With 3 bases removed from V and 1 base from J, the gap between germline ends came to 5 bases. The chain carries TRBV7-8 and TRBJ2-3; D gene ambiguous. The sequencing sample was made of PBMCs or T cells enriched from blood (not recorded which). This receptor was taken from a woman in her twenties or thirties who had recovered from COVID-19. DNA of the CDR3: TGTGCCAGCAGCTTTCGCGGCACAGATACGCAGTATTTT. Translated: CASSFRGTDTQYF.